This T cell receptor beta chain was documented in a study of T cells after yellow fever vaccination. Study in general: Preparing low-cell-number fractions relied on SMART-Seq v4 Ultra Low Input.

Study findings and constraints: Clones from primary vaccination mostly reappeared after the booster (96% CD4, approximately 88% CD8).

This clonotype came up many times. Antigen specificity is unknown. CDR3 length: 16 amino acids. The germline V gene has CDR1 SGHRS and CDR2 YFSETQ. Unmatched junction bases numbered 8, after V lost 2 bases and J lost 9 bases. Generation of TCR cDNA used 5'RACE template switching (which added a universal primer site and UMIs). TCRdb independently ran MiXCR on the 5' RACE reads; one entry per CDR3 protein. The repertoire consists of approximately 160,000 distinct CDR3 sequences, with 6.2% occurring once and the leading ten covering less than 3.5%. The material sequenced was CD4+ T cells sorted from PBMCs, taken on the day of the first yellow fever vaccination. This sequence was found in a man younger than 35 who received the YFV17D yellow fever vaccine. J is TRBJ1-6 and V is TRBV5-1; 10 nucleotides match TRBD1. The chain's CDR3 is CASSFLGDRGGSPLHF. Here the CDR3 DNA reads TGCGCCAGCAGCTTCCTCGGGGACAGGGGTGGTTCACCCCTCCACTTT.